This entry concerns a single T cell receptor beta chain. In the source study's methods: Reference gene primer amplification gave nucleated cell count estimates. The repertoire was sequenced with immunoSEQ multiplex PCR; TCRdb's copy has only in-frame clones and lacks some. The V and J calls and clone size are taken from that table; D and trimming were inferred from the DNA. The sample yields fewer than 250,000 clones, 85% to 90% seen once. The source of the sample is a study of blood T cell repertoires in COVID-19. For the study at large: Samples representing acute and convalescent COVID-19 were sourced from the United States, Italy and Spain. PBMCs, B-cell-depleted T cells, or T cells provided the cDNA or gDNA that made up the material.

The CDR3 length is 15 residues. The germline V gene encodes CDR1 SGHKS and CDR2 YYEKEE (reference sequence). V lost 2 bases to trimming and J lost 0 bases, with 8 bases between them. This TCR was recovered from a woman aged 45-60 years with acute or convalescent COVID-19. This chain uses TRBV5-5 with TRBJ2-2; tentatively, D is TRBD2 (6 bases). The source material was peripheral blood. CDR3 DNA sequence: TGTGCCAGCAGCTTCGCGGGGCCGAACACCGGGGAGCTGTTTTTT. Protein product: CASSFAGPNTGELFF. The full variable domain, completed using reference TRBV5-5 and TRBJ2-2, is DAGVTQSPTHLIKTRGQQVTLRCSPISGHKSVSWYQQVLGQGPQFIFQYYEKEERGRGNFPDRFSARQFPNYSSELNVNALLLGDSALYLCASSFAGPNTGELFFGEGSRLTVL.